The rows below give T cell receptor beta chains drawn from one sample of a study of cytomegalovirus exposure and HLA in healthy donors. Data came from immunoSEQ multiplex PCR; TCRdb stores just in-frame clones and leaves some out. This sample's table has approximately 37,000 clones. Sequencing was carried out using PBMCs. These receptors were obtained from a human donor in good health. Each CDR3 is given with its conserved first and last residue. The D gene is left open where the match is weak. Only some rows state a clone size, as once, few, many or a class for expanded clones.

clone_size: -; cdr3_length: 15; j_call: TRBJ1-2; d_call: TRBD1; v_call: TRBV19; cdr3_aa: CASSIVAGGGDGYTF; cdr3_nt: TGTGCCAGTAGTATAGTAGCAGGGGGCGGCGATGGCTACACCTTC
clone_size: -; cdr3_length: 13; j_call: TRBJ2-4; d_call: -; v_call: TRBV2; cdr3_aa: CAGGTLAKNIQYF; cdr3_nt: TGTGCCGGGGGGACCCTAGCCAAAAACATTCAGTACTTC
clone_size: -; cdr3_length: 16; j_call: TRBJ2-1; d_call: TRBD2; v_call: TRBV5-1; cdr3_aa: CASSLGSSGGADEQFF; cdr3_nt: TGCGCCAGCAGCTTGGGGAGTAGCGGGGGGGCCGATGAGCAGTTCTTC
clone_size: -; cdr3_length: 15; j_call: TRBJ2-5; d_call: TRBD1; v_call: TRBV19; cdr3_aa: CASRKGTGFQETQYF; cdr3_nt: TGTGCCAGTAGAAAAGGGACAGGGTTCCAAGAGACCCAGTACTTC
clone_size: -; cdr3_length: 12; j_call: TRBJ2-1; d_call: -; v_call: TRBV7-2; cdr3_aa: CASSPRYNEQFF; cdr3_nt: TGTGCCAGCAGCCCCCGCTACAATGAGCAGTTCTTC
clone_size: -; cdr3_length: 14; j_call: TRBJ1-2; d_call: -; v_call: TRBV19; cdr3_aa: CASNRDRHDYGYTF; cdr3_nt: TGTGCCAGTAACAGAGACAGGCACGACTATGGCTACACCTTC
clone_size: -; cdr3_length: 15; j_call: TRBJ2-3; d_call: -; v_call: TRBV7-3; cdr3_aa: CASSLTFGSTDTQYF; cdr3_nt: TGTGCCAGCAGCTTAACGTTTGGCAGTACAGATACGCAGTATTTT
clone_size: -; cdr3_length: 16; j_call: TRBJ1-2; d_call: -; v_call: TRBV7-2; cdr3_aa: CASSAGSGVLNYGYTF; cdr3_nt: TGTGCCAGCAGCGCCGGGTCGGGGGTACTGAACTATGGCTACACCTTC
clone_size: -; cdr3_length: 15; j_call: TRBJ1-5; d_call: -; v_call: TRBV19; cdr3_aa: CASSIVNRGNQPQHF; cdr3_nt: TGTGCCAGTAGTATAGTCAACAGGGGCAATCAGCCCCAGCATTTT
clone_size: -; cdr3_length: 16; j_call: TRBJ1-2; d_call: TRBD1; v_call: TRBV5-1; cdr3_aa: CASSRDPSDRARGYTF; cdr3_nt: TGCGCCAGCAGCCGCGACCCATCGGACAGGGCACGCGGCTACACCTTC
clone_size: -; cdr3_length: 14; j_call: TRBJ2-1; d_call: TRBD1; v_call: TRBV29-1; cdr3_aa: CSALKGQGAREQFF; cdr3_nt: TGCAGCGCCCTAAAGGGACAGGGGGCTCGTGAGCAGTTCTTC
clone_size: -; cdr3_length: 13; j_call: TRBJ1-1; d_call: -; v_call: TRBV19; cdr3_aa: CASSVQRNTEAFF; cdr3_nt: TGTGCCAGTAGTGTACAGAGGAACACTGAAGCTTTCTTT
clone_size: -; cdr3_length: 15; j_call: TRBJ1-2; d_call: -; v_call: TRBV14; cdr3_aa: CASSQEGRGAYGYTF; cdr3_nt: TGTGCCAGCAGCCAAGAAGGAAGGGGCGCCTATGGCTACACCTTC
clone_size: -; cdr3_length: 14; j_call: TRBJ1-2; d_call: -; v_call: TRBV19; cdr3_aa: CASSIGDLSYGYTF; cdr3_nt: TGTGCCAGTAGTATCGGAGATTTAAGCTATGGCTACACCTTC
clone_size: -; cdr3_length: 15; j_call: TRBJ2-7; d_call: -; v_call: TRBV6-5; cdr3_aa: CASTTRQGSSYEQYF; cdr3_nt: TGTGCCAGCACGACCCGGCAGGGGAGCTCCTACGAGCAGTACTTC
clone_size: -; cdr3_length: 16; j_call: TRBJ1-4; d_call: TRBD1; v_call: TRBV5-4; cdr3_aa: CASSQRQGVGEEKLFF; cdr3_nt: TGTGCCAGCAGCCAGAGACAGGGGGTCGGGGAGGAAAAACTGTTTTTT
clone_size: -; cdr3_length: 12; j_call: TRBJ2-7; d_call: -; v_call: TRBV6-5; cdr3_aa: CASRSTVYEQYF; cdr3_nt: TGTGCCAGCAGGTCCACTGTCTACGAGCAGTACTTC
clone_size: -; cdr3_length: 16; j_call: TRBJ1-6; d_call: TRBD1; v_call: TRBV19; cdr3_aa: CASSIQGARYNSPLHF; cdr3_nt: TGTGCCAGTAGTATCCAGGGGGCTCGGTATAATTCACCCCTCCACTTT
clone_size: -; cdr3_length: 15; j_call: TRBJ2-6; d_call: -; v_call: TRBV5-6; cdr3_aa: CASSSIPPGANVLTF; cdr3_nt: TGTGCCAGCAGCTCCATTCCCCCTGGGGCCAACGTCCTGACTTTC
clone_size: -; cdr3_length: 14; j_call: TRBJ1-2; d_call: -; v_call: TRBV6-1; cdr3_aa: CASSEYASPGGYTF; cdr3_nt: TGTGCCAGCAGTGAGTACGCCAGCCCGGGGGGCTACACCTTC
clone_size: -; cdr3_length: 13; j_call: TRBJ1-5; d_call: -; v_call: TRBV28; cdr3_aa: CASSLRSDQPQHF; cdr3_nt: TGTGCCAGCAGTCTGAGATCGGATCAGCCCCAGCATTTT
clone_size: -; cdr3_length: 15; j_call: TRBJ1-2; d_call: -; v_call: TRBV7-8; cdr3_aa: CASSLDGHPGYGYTF; cdr3_nt: TGTGCCAGCAGCTTAGATGGACACCCCGGCTATGGCTACACCTTC
clone_size: -; cdr3_length: 16; j_call: TRBJ1-1; d_call: -; v_call: TRBV7-8; cdr3_aa: CASSFSGWGGDTEAFF; cdr3_nt: TGTGCCAGCAGCTTCAGTGGTTGGGGAGGGGACACTGAAGCTTTCTTT
clone_size: -; cdr3_length: 15; j_call: TRBJ2-3; d_call: TRBD1; v_call: TRBV28; cdr3_aa: CASSSRTGYADTQYF; cdr3_nt: TGTGCCAGCAGTTCCAGGACAGGGTATGCAGATACGCAGTATTTT
clone_size: -; cdr3_length: 15; j_call: TRBJ2-7; d_call: -; v_call: TRBV18; cdr3_aa: CASSPPGGAPSEQYF; cdr3_nt: TGTGCCAGCTCACCACCGGGGGGTGCCCCCAGCGAGCAGTACTTC
clone_size: -; cdr3_length: 14; j_call: TRBJ1-4; d_call: TRBD1; v_call: TRBV6-1; cdr3_aa: CASSQSGQLEKLFF; cdr3_nt: TGTGCCAGCAGTCAATCGGGACAGTTGGAAAAACTGTTTTTT
clone_size: -; cdr3_length: 13; j_call: TRBJ1-2; d_call: -; v_call: TRBV19; cdr3_aa: CATVRAGNYGYTF; cdr3_nt: TGTGCCACCGTCCGGGCGGGCAACTATGGCTACACCTTC
clone_size: -; cdr3_length: 15; j_call: TRBJ2-7; d_call: -; v_call: TRBV27; cdr3_aa: CASSPRQSADYEQYF; cdr3_nt: TGTGCCAGCAGTCCGAGACAGTCGGCCGACTACGAGCAGTACTTC
clone_size: -; cdr3_length: 13; j_call: TRBJ2-2; d_call: -; v_call: TRBV7-3; cdr3_aa: CASSLGPTGELFF; cdr3_nt: TGTGCCAGCAGCTTAGGGCCGACCGGGGAGCTGTTTTTT
clone_size: -; cdr3_length: 12; j_call: TRBJ1-2; d_call: TRBD1; v_call: TRBV19; cdr3_aa: CASSDRASGYTF; cdr3_nt: TGTGCCAGTTCGGACAGGGCCTCGGGCTACACCTTC
clone_size: -; cdr3_length: 14; j_call: TRBJ2-3; d_call: TRBD1; v_call: TRBV19; cdr3_aa: CASSIGTGTDTQYF; cdr3_nt: TGTGCCAGTAGTATTGGGACAGGCACAGATACGCAGTATTTT
clone_size: medium-sized; cdr3_length: 15; j_call: TRBJ1-1; d_call: -; v_call: TRBV5-4; cdr3_aa: CASSGGGVRGTEAFF; cdr3_nt: TGTGCCAGCAGCGGCGGGGGGGTTCGGGGCACTGAAGCTTTCTTT
clone_size: -; cdr3_length: 16; j_call: TRBJ2-2; d_call: TRBD2; v_call: TRBV7-9; cdr3_aa: CASSLSRTSGGRELFF; cdr3_nt: TGTGCCAGCAGCTTATCCAGGACTAGCGGGGGCCGGGAGCTGTTTTTT
clone_size: -; cdr3_length: 14; j_call: TRBJ2-7; d_call: -; v_call: TRBV19; cdr3_aa: CASSPGEVRGEQYF; cdr3_nt: TGTGCCAGTAGTCCCGGGGAAGTGAGAGGCGAGCAGTACTTC
clone_size: -; cdr3_length: 15; j_call: TRBJ2-2; d_call: -; v_call: TRBV28; cdr3_aa: CASSLYGEETGELFF; cdr3_nt: TGTGCCAGCAGTTTATACGGGGAGGAGACCGGGGAGCTGTTTTTT
clone_size: -; cdr3_length: 15; j_call: TRBJ2-1; d_call: TRBD2; v_call: TRBV2; cdr3_aa: CASSEDRLAGYEQFF; cdr3_nt: TGTGCCAGCAGTGAAGATCGCCTAGCGGGCTATGAGCAGTTCTTC
clone_size: -; cdr3_length: 13; j_call: TRBJ2-7; d_call: -; v_call: TRBV10-2; cdr3_aa: CASRSLGRDEQYF; cdr3_nt: TGCGCCAGCAGGTCGTTGGGTCGGGACGAGCAGTACTTC
clone_size: -; cdr3_length: 12; j_call: TRBJ1-1; d_call: -; v_call: TRBV7-2; cdr3_aa: CASSFSNTEAFF; cdr3_nt: TGTGCCAGCAGCTTCAGTAACACTGAAGCTTTCTTT
clone_size: -; cdr3_length: 16; j_call: TRBJ1-1; d_call: TRBD1; v_call: TRBV29-1; cdr3_aa: CSVAAGQALLNTEAFF; cdr3_nt: TGCAGCGTCGCCGCGGGACAGGCCCTGTTGAACACTGAAGCTTTCTTT
clone_size: -; cdr3_length: 15; j_call: TRBJ2-7; d_call: TRBD1; v_call: TRBV6-5; cdr3_aa: CASRPDRDRGREQYF; cdr3_nt: TGTGCCAGCAGGCCTGACCGGGACAGGGGGCGCGAGCAGTACTTC
clone_size: -; cdr3_length: 15; j_call: TRBJ1-1; d_call: TRBD1; v_call: TRBV28; cdr3_aa: CASSSTGGTRTEAFF; cdr3_nt: TGTGCCAGCAGTTCCACAGGGGGGACACGGACTGAAGCTTTCTTT